This T cell receptor (beta chain) was recorded in a study of graft-versus-host responses after intestinal transplantation. Germline loops: CDR1 MNHNS, CDR2 SASEGT. The J segment lost 8 bases and the V segment lost 1 base, leaving 6 bases of the junction unmatched. The CDR3 runs to 15 residues. Study observations and caveats: Individuals who had graft-donor T cell macrochimerism had allografts that showed high graft-versus-host to host-versus-graft clonal ratios. Levels of circulating GvH clones at their peak were associated with early post-transplant HvG declines.

Note on this clone: Its matching antigen is unknown.

Using immunoSEQ multiplex PCR, the repertoire was profiled, and TCRdb retains in-frame clones only, with some absent. The sample holds 85,000 to 130,000 clones, roughly nine tenths seen once. The source of this sequence is a human donor who received an intestinal transplant. The sample was unstimulated CD4+ T cells sorted from spleen or lymph node cells, taken before intestinal transplant. The chain links TRBV6-1 to TRBJ2-3; TRBD2 matches 10 bases. CDR3: CASSEEAGGPGTQYF. In DNA form, the CDR3 reads TGTGCCAGCAGTGAAGAAGCGGGAGGGCCCGGTACGCAGTATTTT.